Reported below is one TCR beta chain. Its antigen is still unknown. V lost 7 bases, J lost 7 bases, and 13 bases lay in between. The CDR3 covers 13 residues. CDR1 and CDR2 (germline): WSHSY, SAAADI. TCRdb keeps only in-frame clones here, not all; method: immunoSEQ multiplex PCR. The sample consists of 1.6 million or so clones, approximately 98.5% of them appearing once. The sample comes from a study of shared clonotypes between healthy human individuals. Study-level points and caveats: Across subsets, estimated richness was generally greater for naive than for memory populations. Rarefaction showed sorted-subset sequencing was incomplete despite large depth.

Source material: naive CD4+ T cells sorted from blood. Subset meaning: CD45RA+ positively selected. This TCR came from a man younger than 45 in good health. The V and J genes are TRBV10-2 and TRBJ2-2, with D possibly being TRBD1 or TRBD2 (6 bases each). DNA for the CDR3: TGCGCCAGCACGCCGGGGGCAAGCGGGGAGCTGTTTTTT. Translation: CASTPGASGELFF.